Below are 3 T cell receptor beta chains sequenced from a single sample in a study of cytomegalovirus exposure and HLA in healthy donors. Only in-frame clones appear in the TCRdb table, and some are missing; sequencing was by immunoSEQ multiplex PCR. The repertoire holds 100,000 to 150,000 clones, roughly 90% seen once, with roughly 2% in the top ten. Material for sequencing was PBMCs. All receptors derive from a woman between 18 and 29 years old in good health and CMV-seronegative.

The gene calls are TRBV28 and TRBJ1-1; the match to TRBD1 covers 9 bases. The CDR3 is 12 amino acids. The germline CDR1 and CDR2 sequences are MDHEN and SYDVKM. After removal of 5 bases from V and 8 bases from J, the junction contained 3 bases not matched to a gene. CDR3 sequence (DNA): TGTGCCAGCAGTCCCGGACAGGGGGAAGCTTTCTTT. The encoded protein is CASSPGQGEAFF.

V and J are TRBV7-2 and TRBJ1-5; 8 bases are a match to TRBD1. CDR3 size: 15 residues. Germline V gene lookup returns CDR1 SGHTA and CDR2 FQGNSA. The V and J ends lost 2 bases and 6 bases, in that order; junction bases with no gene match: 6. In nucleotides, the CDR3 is TGTGCCAGCAGCTTACAACAGGGGGTCAGTCAGCCCCAGCATTTT. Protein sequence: CASSLQQGVSQPQHF.

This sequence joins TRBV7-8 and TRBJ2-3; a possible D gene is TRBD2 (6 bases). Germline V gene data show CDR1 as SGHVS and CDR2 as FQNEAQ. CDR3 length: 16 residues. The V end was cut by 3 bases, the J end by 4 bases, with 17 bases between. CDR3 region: CASSFVFRELADTQYF. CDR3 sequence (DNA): TGTGCCAGCAGCTTCGTTTTCCGGGAGCTGGCAGATACGCAGTATTTT.